This T cell receptor beta chain comes out of a study of T-cell reconstitution after alpha-beta-depleted transplantation in children. General study points: T-cell counts and diversity at one year following transplant were attributed mainly to newly produced T cells. Day-60 TCRbeta diversity that was high in some patients was derived from surviving recipient T cells and thymic progenitors. About two months after transplant, alpha-beta T cells reportedly came from several hundred expanded graft clones.

Trimming left V 0 bases short and J 0 bases short, with 6 bases between. This CDR3 has 14 amino acids. The germline CDR1 and CDR2 sequences are DFQATT and SNEGSKA (reference sequence). Researchers prepared the TCRbeta library using unique molecular identifiers, the study reports. TCRdb ran MiXCR on the PCR reads and lists one entry per CDR3 protein. The data contain 540,000 or so distinct CDR3 sequences, 23% of them singletons. This clonotype was observed at least ten times. Its antigen remains unidentified. The rearrangement uses TRBV20-1 and TRBJ2-1; no definite D call. The input for sequencing was PBMCs, mostly from graft donor cells, taken 360 days after TCRalphabeta/CD19-depleted stem cell transplant. The origin of this receptor is a boy younger than two who had a stem cell transplant for acute myeloid leukemia, so the T cells may come from the graft donor. The DNA of the CDR3 is TGCAGTGCTAGAGAGACCCACTCCTACAATGAGCAGTTCTTC. Protein product: CSARETHSYNEQFF.